A selection of T cell receptor beta chains follows, all from one sample in a study of response to subunit inactivated influenza vaccine. MiXCR, run by TCRdb on the RT-PCR reads, gives a single entry per CDR3 protein. Among some 480,000 distinct CDR3 sequences listed, about a tenth were seen once. Sequenced material: PBMCs from blood, taken 40 to 50 days after vaccination. Source of these receptors: a man aged 50-59 years who received an inactivated influenza vaccine. Both conserved end residues are part of each CDR3. D genes are given only for firm matches. Rows give clone size only sometimes, using once, few, many, or a class for an expanded clone.

D,V,J,size,CDR3,DNA
TRBD1,TRBV25-1,TRBJ2-5,many,CASSEPGGFDETQYF,TGTGCCAGCAGTGAACCAGGGGGCTTCGATGAGACCCAGTACTTC
.,TRBV10-3,TRBJ2-4,few,CAISAGGGGKNIQYF,TGTGCCATCAGTGCTGGGGGCGGAGGAAAGAACATTCAGTACTTC
TRBD2,TRBV5-6,TRBJ2-1,.,CASRTFSGRAVSYNEQFF,TGTGCCAGCAGAACCTTTAGCGGGAGGGCCGTTTCTTACAATGAGCAGTTCTTC
.,TRBV10-3,TRBJ1-3,few,CAISERDNYSGNTIYF,TGTGCCATCAGTGAGAGGGACAACTACTCTGGAAACACCATATATTTT
.,TRBV6-1,TRBJ1-3,.,CASRDSSSGNTIYF,TGTGCCAGCAGGGACAGCAGCTCTGGAAACACCATATATTTT
TRBD2,TRBV20-1,TRBJ2-3,many,CSASGFSGGSVDTQYF,TGCAGTGCTAGCGGATTCAGCGGGGGGTCGGTAGATACGCAGTATTTT
.,TRBV20-1,TRBJ2-6,few,CSAQDLSSGANVLTF,TGCAGTGCCCAGGATCTAAGCTCTGGGGCCAACGTCCTGACTTTC
TRBD2,TRBV10-3,TRBJ2-7,many,CAISPYTSGGRSYEQYF,TGTGCCATTTCCCCTTATACTAGCGGGGGGCGCAGCTACGAGCAGTACTTC
.,TRBV12-3/TRBV12-4,TRBJ2-3,few,CASTGRMFGGSTQYF,TGTGCCAGCACCGGGCGTATGTTTGGGGGCAGTACGCAGTATTTT
.,TRBV27,TRBJ2-7,.,CASIGMGSYEQYF,TGTGCCAGCATTGGGATGGGCTCCTACGAGCAGTACTTC
TRBD1,TRBV12-3/TRBV12-4,TRBJ2-3,few,CASTFRGSDTQYF,TGTGCCAGCACCTTCAGGGGGTCAGATACGCAGTATTTT
TRBD2,TRBV20-1,TRBJ2-3,few,CSARDRLAPTDTQYF,TGCAGTGCTAGGGACCGACTAGCTCCCACAGATACGCAGTATTTT
TRBD2,TRBV27,TRBJ2-7,.,CASSPWGGRATRSLVLYEQYF,TGTGCCAGCAGTCCGTGGGGCGGGAGGGCCACCAGATCCCTTGTACTGTACGAGCAGTACTTC
.,TRBV7-2,TRBJ2-3,few,CASSFQPNTQYF,TGTGCCAGCAGCTTTCAACCAAATACGCAGTATTTT
.,TRBV12-3/TRBV12-4,TRBJ1-6,many,CASSLFAVNSPLHF,TGTGCCAGCAGTTTATTCGCAGTTAATTCACCCCTCCACTTT
TRBD1,TRBV20-1,TRBJ2-1,many,CSAASRDRGADEQFF,TGCAGTGCTGCTTCTAGGGACAGGGGAGCCGATGAGCAGTTCTTC
.,TRBV11-3,TRBJ2-1,.,CASSFGGHLLNEQFF,TGTGCCAGCAGCTTTGGGGGTCACCTACTCAATGAGCAGTTCTTC
.,TRBV5-1,TRBJ2-5,few,CASSLEAGRGRETQYF,TGCGCCAGCAGCTTGGAAGCCGGCCGAGGGCGAGAGACCCAGTACTTC
.,TRBV6-2/TRBV6-3,TRBJ2-1,few,CASSARRRAGYGNEQFF,TGTGCCAGCAGTGCCAGGCGACGGGCAGGGTACGGCAATGAGCAGTTCTTC
.,TRBV5-1,TRBJ2-3,many,CASSFEGRTDTQYF,TGCGCCAGCAGCTTTGAGGGCCGAACAGATACGCAGTATTTT
TRBD1,TRBV11-2,TRBJ2-7,many,CASSRRGQGTYEQYF,TGTGCCAGCAGCCGGCGTGGACAGGGGACCTACGAGCAGTACTTC
.,TRBV5-1,TRBJ2-2,few,CASSLEVGNTGELFF,TGCGCCAGCAGCTTGGAGGTGGGGAACACCGGGGAGCTGTTTTTT
.,TRBV28,TRBJ1-2,many,CASSLGREYGYTF,TGTGCCAGCAGCTTAGGCAGGGAGTATGGCTACACCTTC
.,TRBV20-1,TRBJ2-7,few,CSARNAFTYEQYF,TGCAGTGCTAGAAACGCCTTTACCTACGAGCAGTACTTC
.,TRBV12-3/TRBV12-4,TRBJ2-7,.,CASSLGRVSYEQYF,TGTGCCAGCAGTTTAGGCAGGGTCTCCTACGAGCAGTACTTC
TRBD2,TRBV7-6,TRBJ2-1,few,CASSLEVAGAGYNEQFF,TGTGCCAGCAGCTTAGAGGTAGCGGGAGCGGGCTACAATGAGCAGTTCTTC
.,TRBV5-1,TRBJ2-2,few,CASSLPSNIPGELFF,TGCGCCAGCAGCTTACCTAGTAACATTCCCGGGGAGCTGTTTTTT
.,TRBV12-3/TRBV12-4,TRBJ1-1,few,CASSMFGEAFF,TGTGCCAGCAGTATGTTCGGGGAAGCTTTCTTT
TRBD2,TRBV12-3/TRBV12-4,TRBJ2-3,many,CASSLTSDGSDTQYF,TGTGCCAGCAGTTTAACTAGCGATGGATCAGATACGCAGTATTTT
TRBD2,TRBV5-1,TRBJ2-3,.,CASSYLAGDQDTQYF,TGCGCCAGCAGCTATCTAGCGGGGGACCAGGATACGCAGTATTTT
.,TRBV29-1,TRBJ1-3,many,CSATAGSGNTIYF,TGCAGCGCGACGGCAGGCTCTGGAAACACCATATATTTT
TRBD2,TRBV14,TRBJ2-1,.,CASSQMGLAGYNEQFF,TGTGCCAGCAGCCAGATGGGACTAGCGGGATACAATGAGCAGTTCTTC
.,TRBV12-3/TRBV12-4,TRBJ1-2,.,CASSPTFPYGYTF,TGTGCCAGCAGCCCGACATTTCCCTATGGCTACACCTTC
TRBD1,TRBV5-1,TRBJ2-1,many,CASSPSFGTGHEQFF,TGCGCCAGCAGCCCTTCCTTTGGGACAGGACATGAGCAGTTCTTC
TRBD1,TRBV20-1,TRBJ2-5,few,CSARDGQGAHETQYF,TGCAGTGCTAGAGATGGACAGGGGGCTCACGAGACCCAGTACTTC
.,TRBV20-1,TRBJ1-5,.,CSAVRDTNQPQHF,TGCAGTGCGGTCCGGGACACCAATCAGCCCCAGCATTTT
.,TRBV7-2,TRBJ2-7,many,CASSLHLIGRGDYEQYF,TGTGCCAGCAGCTTACACCTTATTGGCAGGGGGGACTACGAGCAGTACTTC
TRBD2,TRBV12-3/TRBV12-4,TRBJ2-1,few,CASSQTSGGDNEQFF,TGTGCCAGCAGTCAGACTAGCGGGGGGGACAATGAGCAGTTCTTC
.,TRBV7-8,TRBJ2-5,.,CASYRGGETQYF,TGTGCCAGCTACAGGGGGGGAGAGACCCAGTACTTC
.,TRBV27,TRBJ2-1,few,CASSLEAGLYNEQFF,TGTGCCAGCAGTTTAGAGGCGGGCCTTTACAATGAGCAGTTCTTC